This is a list of T cell receptor beta chains from one sample in a study of shared clonotypes between healthy human individuals. Assay: immunoSEQ multiplex PCR; the TCRdb copy retains only in-frame clones and omits some. Of about 520,000 clones listed, 95% to 96% are singletons. The sample taken for sequencing was naive CD4+ T cells sorted from blood. The source is a woman aged 25 to 39 in good health. Each CDR3 is given with its conserved first and last residue. The order of the fields is D gene, J gene, V gene, clone size, CDR3 length, CDR3 DNA, CDR3 protein. The D gene is left open where the match is weak. Not all rows give a size; the values are once, few, many and, for expanded clones, a class.

>.|TRBJ1-5|TRBV30|.|15
TGTGCCTGGAGTGTACGGGCGGGGGGTAATCAGCCCCAGCATTTT
CAWSVRAGGNQPQHF
>TRBD2|TRBJ2-2|TRBV4-2|.|15
TGTGCCAGCAGCCAACTAGCGGACCCCACCGGGGAGCTGTTTTTT
CASSQLADPTGELFF
>.|TRBJ2-6|TRBV5-1|once|18
TGCGCCAGCAGCTTGGTGGAGGGTATGGTCTCTGGGGCCAACGTCCTGACTTTC
CASSLVEGMVSGANVLTF
>.|TRBJ2-7|TRBV5-1|once|14
TGCGCCAGCAACCCGACAGGTTCAACCTACGAGCAGTACTTC
CASNPTGSTYEQYF
>.|TRBJ1-2|TRBV6-5|once|14
TGTGCCAGCAGCCCGGACGAAGACTCATATGGCTACACCTTC
CASSPDEDSYGYTF
>.|TRBJ2-1|TRBV5-1|.|15
TGCGCCAGCAGCCCTCGTGGAAGTTCCTACAATGAGCAGTTCTTC
CASSPRGSSYNEQFF
>TRBD1|TRBJ1-4|TRBV27|.|15
TGTGCCAGCAGACTCCGGGACAGCCTTAATGAAAAACTGTTTTTT
CASRLRDSLNEKLFF
>.|TRBJ2-3|TRBV18|.|14
TGTGCCAGCTCACCAGGGCGGGGCACAGATACGCAGTATTTT
CASSPGRGTDTQYF
>TRBD1|TRBJ2-5|TRBV5-4|.|15
TGTGCCAGCAGCTTGGGACAGGGGTCACTCTTGACCCAGTACTTC
CASSLGQGSLLTQYF
>TRBD1|TRBJ2-3|TRBV4-1|.|16
TGCGCCAGCAGCCAGGCCACAGGGGGCAGTGGAGATACGCAGTATTTT
CASSQATGGSGDTQYF
>TRBD1|TRBJ1-2|TRBV7-9|.|13
TGTGCCAGCAGCTTGGGGACAGCAGATGGCTACACCTTC
CASSLGTADGYTF
>.|TRBJ2-1|TRBV10-3|once|16
TGTGCCATCAGTGAGGACCCTCGGGACGGCTACAATGAGCAGTTCTTC
CAISEDPRDGYNEQFF
>.|TRBJ2-1|TRBV28|.|15
TGTGCCAGCAGTTTCCCGGTAGCGGCCTACAATGAGCAGTTCTTC
CASSFPVAAYNEQFF
>.|TRBJ2-3|TRBV7-9|.|13
TGTGCCACGGGACACCCTATTGGGGATACGCAGTATTTT
CATGHPIGDTQYF
>.|TRBJ1-5|TRBV6-1|.|15
TGTGCCAGCAGTGAAGCATTGGGAATCGATCAGCCCCAGCATTTT
CASSEALGIDQPQHF
>.|TRBJ2-7|TRBV28|.|12
TGTGCCAGCAGTTCAATCAACTACGAGCAGTACTTC
CASSSINYEQYF
>.|TRBJ1-2|TRBV4-1|.|15
TGCGCCAGCAGCCAAGATTTCAGGAGCGGCTATGGCTACACCTTC
CASSQDFRSGYGYTF
>.|TRBJ2-4|TRBV7-9|.|14
TGTGCCAGCAGCGAGGGACGGAGGAAAAACATTCAGTACTTC
CASSEGRRKNIQYF
>TRBD1|TRBJ2-7|TRBV6-1|.|14
TGTGCCAGCAGCCCGGGACAGGGAACCTACGAGCAGTACTTC
CASSPGQGTYEQYF
>.|TRBJ1-1|TRBV28|.|14
TGTGCCAGCAGTTTACTTGCGGGGCGGACTGAAGCTTTCTTT
CASSLLAGRTEAFF
>TRBD2|TRBJ2-7|TRBV5-1|.|16
TGCGCCAGCAGCTTGGCCCCGACTAGCGGGACCTACGAGCAGTACTTC
CASSLAPTSGTYEQYF
>.|TRBJ2-3|TRBV5-1|.|14
TGCGCCAGCACCCAGCTAAGGGATGGAGATACGCAGTATTTT
CASTQLRDGDTQYF
>.|TRBJ2-1|TRBV18|.|13
TGTGCCAGCTCACCACGGGGTACCAATGAGCAGTTCTTC
CASSPRGTNEQFF
>TRBD1|TRBJ1-1|TRBV5-1|.|13
TGCGCCAGCAGGCGGACAGGGGCCACTGAAGCTTTCTTT
CASRRTGATEAFF
>.|TRBJ1-1|TRBV7-2|.|11
TGTGCCAGCAGCTTAAGGTCCGAAGCTTTCTTT
CASSLRSEAFF
>.|TRBJ2-1|TRBV7-3|.|13
TGTGCCAGCAGCCTCTACGTGGGTGGTGAGCAGTTCTTC
CASSLYVGGEQFF
>.|TRBJ2-7|TRBV23-1|.|18
TGCGCCAGCAGTCAGGGGCGAACCGGGGGTCGTTATCCCTACGAGCAGTACTTC
CASSQGRTGGRYPYEQYF
>.|TRBJ2-1|TRBV15|.|15
TGTGCCACCAGCAGAGTCGCGGGATCATACAATGAGCAGTTCTTC
CATSRVAGSYNEQFF
>.|TRBJ1-1|TRBV20-1|.|11
TGCAGTGCCGTAGGTGGCACTGAAGCTTTCTTT
CSAVGGTEAFF
>.|TRBJ2-5|TRBV7-9|.|16
TGTGCCAGCAGCTCCCGGGACCCGTCCTTCCCAAGAGACCAGTACTTC
CASSSRDPSFPRDQYF
>.|TRBJ2-7|TRBV18|.|13
TGTGCCAGCTCACCACCCCTGGCCTACGAGCAGTACTTC
CASSPPLAYEQYF
>.|TRBJ1-1|TRBV5-1|.|15
TGCGCCAGCAGCTGGGAATCGACAGGGAACACTGAAGCTTTCTTT
CASSWESTGNTEAFF
>TRBD2|TRBJ2-1|TRBV2|once|13
TGTGCCAGCAGAGGTTCGGGACTAGCGGGTTTGTTCTTC
CASRGSGLAGLFF
>TRBD2|TRBJ2-1|TRBV6-1|.|16
TGTGCCAGCAGTGGGGGACTAGCGGGAGGGCCGAATGAGCAGTTCTTC
CASSGGLAGGPNEQFF
>.|TRBJ2-2|TRBV6-5|.|13
TGTGCCAGTCGGACCATACACACCGGGGAGCTGTTTTTT
CASRTIHTGELFF
>.|TRBJ2-5|TRBV5-1|.|13
TGCGCCAGCAGCTTTGGGGGCGAAGAGACCCAGTACTTC
CASSFGGEETQYF